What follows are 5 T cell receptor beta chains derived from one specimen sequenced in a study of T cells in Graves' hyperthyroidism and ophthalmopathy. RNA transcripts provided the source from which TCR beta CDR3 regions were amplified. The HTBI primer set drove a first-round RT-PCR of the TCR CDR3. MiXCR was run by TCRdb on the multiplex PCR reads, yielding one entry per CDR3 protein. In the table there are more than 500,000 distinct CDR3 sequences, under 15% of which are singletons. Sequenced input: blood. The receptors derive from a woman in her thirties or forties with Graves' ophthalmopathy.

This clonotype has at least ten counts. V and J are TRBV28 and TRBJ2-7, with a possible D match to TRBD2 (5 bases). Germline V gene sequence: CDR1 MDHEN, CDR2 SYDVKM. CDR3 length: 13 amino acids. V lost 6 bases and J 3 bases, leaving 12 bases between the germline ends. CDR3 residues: CASREATHYEQYF. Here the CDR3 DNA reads TGTGCCAGCAGGGAGGCAACCCACTACGAGCAGTACTTC.

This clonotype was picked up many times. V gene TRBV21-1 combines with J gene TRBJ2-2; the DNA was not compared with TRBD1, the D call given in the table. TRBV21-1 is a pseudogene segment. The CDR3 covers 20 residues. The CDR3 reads CASSSSGTGGRIANTGELFF. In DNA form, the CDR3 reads TGTGCCAGCAGCTCATCCGGGACAGGGGGCCGAATCGCGAACACCGGGGAGCTGTTTTTT.

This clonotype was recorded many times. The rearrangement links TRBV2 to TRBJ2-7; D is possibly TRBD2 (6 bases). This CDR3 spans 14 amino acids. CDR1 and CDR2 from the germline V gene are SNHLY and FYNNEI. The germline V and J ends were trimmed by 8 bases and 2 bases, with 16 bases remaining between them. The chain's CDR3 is CASAGTHHTYEQYF. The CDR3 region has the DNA TGTGCCAGCGCGGGGACCCACCACACCTACGAGCAGTACTTC.

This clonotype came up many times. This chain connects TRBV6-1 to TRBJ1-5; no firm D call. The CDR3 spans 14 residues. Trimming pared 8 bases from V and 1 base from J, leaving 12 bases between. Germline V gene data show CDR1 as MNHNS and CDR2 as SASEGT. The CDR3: CASSGVASNQPQHF. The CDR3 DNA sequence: TGTGCCAGCTCCGGGGTTGCGAGCAATCAGCCCCAGCATTTT.

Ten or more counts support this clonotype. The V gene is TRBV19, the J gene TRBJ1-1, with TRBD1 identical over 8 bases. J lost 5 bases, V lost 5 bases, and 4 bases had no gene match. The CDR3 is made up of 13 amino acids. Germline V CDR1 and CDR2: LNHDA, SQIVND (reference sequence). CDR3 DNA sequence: TGTGCCAGTAGTCAGACAGGGGCTACTGAAGCTTTCTTT. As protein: CASSQTGATEAFF.